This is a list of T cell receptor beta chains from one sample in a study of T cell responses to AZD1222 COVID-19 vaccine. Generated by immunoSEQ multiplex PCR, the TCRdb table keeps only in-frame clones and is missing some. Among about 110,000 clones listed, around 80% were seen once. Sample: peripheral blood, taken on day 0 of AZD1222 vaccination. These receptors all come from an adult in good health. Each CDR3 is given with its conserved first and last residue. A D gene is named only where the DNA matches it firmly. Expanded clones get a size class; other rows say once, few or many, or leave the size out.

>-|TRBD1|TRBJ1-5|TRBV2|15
TGTGCCAGCAGCCCCCGGGGACAGAGCAATCAGCCCCAGCATTTT
CASSPRGQSNQPQHF
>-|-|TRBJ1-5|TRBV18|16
TGTGCCAGCTCACCGTTACCCCCGCGAAGCAATCAGCCCCAGCATTTT
CASSPLPPRSNQPQHF
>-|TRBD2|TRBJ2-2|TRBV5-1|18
TGCGCCAGCAGCTTGGCGGGACTAGCGGGGGGACAGACCGGGGAGCTGTTTTTT
CASSLAGLAGGQTGELFF
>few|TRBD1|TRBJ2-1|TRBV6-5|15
TGTGCCAGCAGTTACTCGGACAGGGGGACCAATGAGCAGTTCTTC
CASSYSDRGTNEQFF
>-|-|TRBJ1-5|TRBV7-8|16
TGTGCCAGCAGCTTAATTGGGCGGGGACGAATACAGCCCCAGCATTTT
CASSLIGRGRIQPQHF
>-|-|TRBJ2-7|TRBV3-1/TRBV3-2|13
TGTGCCAGCAGCCAGGCCGGGACGTGGGAGCAGTACTTC
CASSQAGTWEQYF
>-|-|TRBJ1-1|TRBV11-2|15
TGTGCCAGCAGCTTAGTGGATGCGACAGGCGGGGGAGCTTTCTTT
CASSLVDATGGGAFF
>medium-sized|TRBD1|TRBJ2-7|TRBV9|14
TGTGCCAGCGGCCTCCATGGACAGGGAGACGAGCAGTACTTC
CASGLHGQGDEQYF
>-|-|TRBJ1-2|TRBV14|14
TGTGCCAGCAGCCAAGAAAGTGTTAACTATGGCTACACCTTC
CASSQESVNYGYTF
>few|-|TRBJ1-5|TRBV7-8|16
TGTGCCAGCAGCCCCTGGGCGGGGGGCAGCAATCAGCCCCAGCATTTT
CASSPWAGGSNQPQHF
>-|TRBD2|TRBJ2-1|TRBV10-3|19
TGTGCCATCAGAGACCCGGGGAAGAGCGGGAGAGTCCCGGGCGATGAGCAGTTCTTC
CAIRDPGKSGRVPGDEQFF
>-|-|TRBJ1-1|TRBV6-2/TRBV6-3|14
TGTGCCAGCAGCCCCATGACACTGAACACTGAAGCTTTCTTT
CASSPMTLNTEAFF
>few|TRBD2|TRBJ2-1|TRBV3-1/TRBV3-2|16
TGTGCCAGCAGCCCCTCCGGGACTAGCGGGAAGAATGAGCAGTTCTTC
CASSPSGTSGKNEQFF
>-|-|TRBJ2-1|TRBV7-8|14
TGTGCCAGCAGCTTAGCGAGGACTGTCAATGAGCAGTTCTTC
CASSLARTVNEQFF
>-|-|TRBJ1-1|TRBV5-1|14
TGCGCCAGCAGCTTGGTCATGGGAAACACTGAAGCTTTCTTT
CASSLVMGNTEAFF
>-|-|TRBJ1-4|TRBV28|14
TGTGCCAGCAGCTCTCCGGGAAGCCAGCGAAAACTGTTTTTT
CASSSPGSQRKLFF
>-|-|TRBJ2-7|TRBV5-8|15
TGTGCCAGCAGCTTCTCGGGGAGCCGCCGTCTCGAGCAGTACTTC
CASSFSGSRRLEQYF
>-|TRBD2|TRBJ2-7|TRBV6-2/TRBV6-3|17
TGTGCCAGCAGCGGGGCTAGCGGGGGCCAAATAGCCTACGAGCAGTACTTC
CASSGASGGQIAYEQYF
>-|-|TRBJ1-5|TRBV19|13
TGTGCCAGTAGTATTCAGGGTCATCAGCCCCAGCATTTT
CASSIQGHQPQHF
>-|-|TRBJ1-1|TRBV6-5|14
TGTGCCAGCAACCTCCCGACTGAGAACACTGAAGCTTTCTTT
CASNLPTENTEAFF
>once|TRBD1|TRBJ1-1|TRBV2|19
TGTGCCAGCACCATTGGAGGGGGGACAGGGTTGTTTTTGAACACTGAAGCTTTCTTT
CASTIGGGTGLFLNTEAFF
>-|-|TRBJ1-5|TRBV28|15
TGTGCCAGCAGTTTGTCAGCAGGGATTAATCAGCCCCAGCATTTT
CASSLSAGINQPQHF
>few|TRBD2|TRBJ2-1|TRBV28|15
TGTGCCAGCAGTTTAGAACTAGCGGAATACAATGAGCAGTTCTTC
CASSLELAEYNEQFF
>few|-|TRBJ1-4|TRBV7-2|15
TGTGCCAGCAGCAGTAACAGGGCAACTAATGAAAAACTGTTTTTT
CASSSNRATNEKLFF
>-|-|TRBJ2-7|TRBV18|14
TGTGCCAGCTCACCGACCGTGTCCTCCTACGAGCAGTACTTC
CASSPTVSSYEQYF
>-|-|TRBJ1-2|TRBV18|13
TGTGCCAGCTCTCCGGTGGGTCCGGGGGGCTACACCTTC
CASSPVGPGGYTF
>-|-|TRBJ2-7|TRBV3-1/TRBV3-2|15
TGTGCCAGCAGCCAAGAACGAATCATAACCCACGAGCAGTACTTC
CASSQERIITHEQYF
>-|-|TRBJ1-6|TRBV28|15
TGTGCCAGCAGCCCCTTGAGCTCCTATAATTCACCCCTCCACTTT
CASSPLSSYNSPLHF
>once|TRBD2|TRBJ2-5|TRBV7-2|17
TGTGCCAGCAGCTTAGCGAGGACTAGCGGGCCCCAAGAGACCCAGTACTTC
CASSLARTSGPQETQYF
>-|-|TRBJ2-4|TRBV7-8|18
TGTGCCAGCAGCTTAGAGCGTAGGGGAGCCCTAAAAAAGAACATTCAGTACTTC
CASSLERRGALKKNIQYF
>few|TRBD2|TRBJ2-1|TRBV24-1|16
TGTGCCACCAGTGATTTAGCTAGCGGGGCTCTCAATGAGCAGTTCTTC
CATSDLASGALNEQFF